This T cell receptor (beta chain) came from a study of blood T cell repertoires in COVID-19. Study in general: Spain, Italy and the United States supplied samples that represented acute and convalescent COVID-19. T cells, B-cell-depleted T cells, or PBMCs supplied cDNA or gDNA.

This clone occurred a few times. Under the authors' procedure: Reference gene primer amplification gave estimated nucleated cell counts. Assay used: immunoSEQ multiplex PCR; TCRdb lists only in-frame clones, some missing. The V and J calls and the clone size are those of that table, but D and trimming were determined from the DNA. The sample shows 250,000 to 300,000 clones, 80% to 90% of them seen only once. The specimen sequenced was peripheral blood. This clonotype originated in a man aged 40-49 years with acute or convalescent COVID-19.

The chain's CDR3 is CASSEVERGGQYF. In DNA, the CDR3 is TGTGCCAGCAGTGAAGTGGAGCGGGGCGGGCAGTATTTT. The chain is built from TRBV2 and TRBJ2-3, with TRBD2 matching 7 bases. The CDR3 spans 13 residues. V shed 1 base, J shed 11 bases, and the junction held 6 bases outside the gene matches. In germline, CDR1 is SNHLY, CDR2 FYNNEI.